Shown below are 17 T cell receptor beta chains from a single sample sequenced in a study of blood T cell repertoires in COVID-19. This table comes from immunoSEQ multiplex PCR, and its TCRdb copy is limited to in-frame clones, with some not included. Of about 170,000 clones detected, around 88% appear once; the ten largest clones hold about 4%. The specimen sequenced was PBMCs or T cells enriched from blood (not recorded which). The receptors derive from a woman in her forties or fifties in a cohort exposed to, infected with or recovered from COVID-19 (not recorded which).

The chain recombines TRBV14 with TRBJ2-7; possible D gene TRBD1, 6 bases. Germline CDR1 reads SGHDN; CDR2 reads FVKESK. V lost 0 bases and J 3 bases, leaving 12 bases between the germline ends. The CDR3 is 15 amino acids. CDR3 loop: CASSQDHRVGYEQYF. DNA for the CDR3: TGTGCCAGCAGCCAAGATCACAGGGTGGGCTACGAGCAGTACTTC.

This clone was detected a few times. V gene TRBV11-2 combines with J gene TRBJ1-3; 7 positions match TRBD1. Germline V gene lookup returns CDR1 SGHAT and CDR2 FQNNGV. The CDR3 runs 15 residues. V was clipped by 3 bases and J by 5 bases; unmatched bases: 7. The CDR3 nucleotides read TGTGCCAGCAGCTTGGGACAGTCGGACAGAAACACCATATATTTT. Translating it yields CASSLGQSDRNTIYF. Together with reference TRBV11-2 and TRBJ1-3, the CDR3 gives the full variable domain: EAGVAQSPRYKIIEKRQSVAFWCNPISGHATLYWYQQILGQGPKLLIQFQNNGVVDDSQLPKDRFSAERLKGVDSTLKIQPAKLEDSAVYLCASSLGQSDRNTIYFGEGSWLTVV.

The chain couples TRBV29-1 to TRBJ2-1; 8 nucleotides align to TRBD2. The CDR3 has 14 residues. Germline-derived CDR1 and CDR2 are SQVTM and ANQGSEA. With 3 bases clipped from V and 7 bases from J, the junction kept 8 bases outside the gene matches. The CDR3 spells CSVDSKPGGNEQFF. CDR3 sequence (DNA): TGCAGCGTTGATTCTAAACCGGGAGGGAATGAGCAGTTCTTC.

This clone was detected only a few times. The rearrangement joins TRBV28 to TRBJ2-7, with TRBD1 as a possible D gene (7 bases). The CDR3 loop spans 14 amino acids. Germline CDR1 reads MDHEN; CDR2 reads SYDVKM. V shed 4 bases and J shed 4 bases, with 14 bases lying between them. The CDR3 DNA reads TGTGCCAGCAGTTGGTCAGGGGGGAGGTACGAGCAGTACTTC. Amino acid sequence: CASSWSGGRYEQYF. The full variable domain, with the rest looked up from reference TRBV28 and TRBJ2-7, is DVKVTQSSRYLVKRTGEKVFLECVQDMDHENMFWYRQDPGLGLRLIYFSYDVKMKEKGDIPEGYSVSREKKERFSLILESASTNQTSMYLCASSWSGGRYEQYFGPGTRLTVT.

This clone was found a few times. V usage is TRBV18 and J usage is TRBJ1-6, with 7 bases aligning to TRBD1. Trimming at V came to 1 base and at J to 7 bases, leaving 4 bases not matched to a gene. The CDR3 consists of 15 residues. From germline, CDR1 is KGHSH and CDR2 LQKENI. The CDR3 coding sequence is TGTGCCAGCTCACCACATCCAGGGGGAAATTCACCCCTCCACTTT. Its protein product is CASSPHPGGNSPLHF.

The chain uses TRBV5-1 and TRBJ2-3; D might be TRBD1 (6 bases). CDR1 is SGHRS and CDR2 is YFSETQ in the germline V gene. The CDR3 runs to 16 residues. Deletions cut 0 bases from V and 4 bases from J, with 15 bases between. CDR3 sequence (DNA): TGCGCCAGCAGCTTGGCCGTTGACAGGTTGGCAGATACGCAGTATTTT. Its protein is CASSLAVDRLADTQYF.

V is TRBV12-3 or TRBV12-4 and J is TRBJ1-2; D perhaps matches TRBD1 (6 bases). V was trimmed by 8 bases and J by 4 bases, leaving 11 bases between them. The length of the CDR3 is 12 residues. CDR3 nucleotides: TGTGCCAGCGGCAGGGGCAGCTATGGCTACACCTTC. This gives the protein CASGRGSYGYTF.

This chain uses TRBV2 with TRBJ2-1; 9 bases map to TRBD2. The germline V gene encodes CDR1 SNHLY and CDR2 FYNNEI. The V segment lost 4 bases and the J segment 6 bases; nucleotides outside the gene matches: 13. This CDR3 comprises 17 residues. The CDR3 DNA reads TGTGCCAGCAGTGGGGGTAGCGGGAGTTTCTCCCGCAATGAGCAGTTCTTC. It translates to CASSGGSGSFSRNEQFF.

V gene TRBV6-5 combines with J gene TRBJ2-1; D may be TRBD2 (5 bases). This CDR3 comprises 14 residues. Trimming removed 0 bases at V and 10 bases at J, with 13 bases between. The germline gives CDR1 MNHEY, CDR2 SVGAGI. CDR3 DNA: TGTGCCAGCAGTTACTCGAGGGTAGCCCGGGAGCAGTTCTTC. The encoded protein is CASSYSRVAREQFF.

This clone appeared a few times. The V and J genes are TRBV29-1 and TRBJ2-1, with D uncertain. V lost 2 bases to trimming and J lost 10 bases, with 12 bases between them. This CDR3 contains 12 residues. CDR1 and CDR2 from the germline V gene are SQVTM and ANQGSEA. CDR3 region: CSVEKAGFEQFF. The CDR3 DNA is TGCAGCGTTGAAAAGGCCGGGTTCGAGCAGTTCTTC.

This chain uses TRBV29-1 with TRBJ1-2, with D possibly matching TRBD1 (6 bases). Germline CDR1 and CDR2: SQVTM and ANQGSEA. V dropped 4 bases and J dropped 6 bases, with 18 bases sitting between them. The CDR3 sequence is 14 residues long. This CDR3 reads CSVANAGAGDGYTF. CDR3 nucleotides: TGCAGCGTTGCAAACGCAGGGGCTGGTGATGGCTACACCTTC.

This clone was seen a single time. The gene calls are TRBV7-3 and TRBJ1-1; TRBD1 matches at 7 bases. Germline CDR1 reads SGHTA; CDR2 reads FQGTGA. The CDR3 loop spans 15 amino acids. V was pared by 2 bases and J by 0 bases, with 3 bases of the junction left unmatched. As DNA, the CDR3 is TGTGCCAGCAGCTTAGAGGGGGCGATGAACACTGAAGCTTTCTTT. Translated, it gives CASSLEGAMNTEAFF.

The chain uses TRBV19 and TRBJ1-2; 10 bases align to TRBD1. V gave up 4 bases and J gave up 3 bases; unmatched junction bases: 11. CDR1 LNHDA and CDR2 SQIVND come from the germline V gene (reference sequence). The CDR3 consists of 17 residues. CDR3 sequence (DNA): TGTGCCAGTAGTAATGGACAGGGGGTTATCGTCGACTATGGCTACACCTTC. Translation: CASSNGQGVIVDYGYTF.

The CDR3: CASSLGVGDSTGQFF. DNA of the CDR3: TGTGCCAGCAGCTTAGGGGTAGGGGACTCGACGGGGCAGTTCTTC. The V call is TRBV7-2, the J call TRBJ2-1, with D perhaps TRBD2 (6 bases). The germline gives CDR1 SGHTA, CDR2 FQGNSA. This CDR3 has 15 residues. Trimming stripped 1 base from V and 12 bases from J, with 19 bases between.

The V call is TRBV9, the J call TRBJ2-5; possible D gene TRBD1, 6 bases. The CDR3 loop spans 13 amino acids. V was clipped by 4 bases and J by 3 bases, with 10 bases between them. CDR1 is SGDLS and CDR2 is YYNGEE in the germline V gene. CDR3 sequence reads: CASSPGTKETQYF. Written as DNA, the CDR3 is TGTGCCAGCAGCCCCGGGACAAAAGAGACCCAGTACTTC.

This clone occurred a few times. The chain has TRBV4-3 and TRBJ1-5; a possible D gene is TRBD1 (6 bases). Looked up from germline, CDR1 is LGHNA and CDR2 is YSLEER. CDR3 length: 13 residues. The V gene lost 0 bases and the J gene lost 13 bases, with 13 bases spanning the gap. The CDR3 nucleotides read TGCGCCAGCAGCCAAGAACGCTACAGGGAACAGCATTTT. Its translation is CASSQERYREQHF.

This rearrangement joins TRBV28 to TRBJ1-5, with 10 bases that match TRBD1. The V gene's germline CDR1 is MDHEN and CDR2 SYDVKM. This CDR3 spans 14 amino acids. V shed 4 bases and J 9 bases; nucleotides not matched to a gene: 6. CDR3 loop: CASSYRDRGSPQHF. CDR3 coding DNA: TGTGCCAGCAGTTACCGGGACAGGGGTTCGCCCCAGCATTTT. The full variable domain, in which reference TRBV28 and TRBJ1-5 provide the parts outside the CDR3, is DVKVTQSSRYLVKRTGEKVFLECVQDMDHENMFWYRQDPGLGLRLIYFSYDVKMKEKGDIPEGYSVSREKKERFSLILESASTNQTSMYLCASSYRDRGSPQHFGDGTRLSIL.